This T cell receptor (beta chain) was sequenced for a study of T cell changes during pregnancy in multiple sclerosis (dated by TCRdb to the late 2010s). In the study overall: The study looked at changes in the T cell repertoire across pregnancy in women with multiple sclerosis.

Libraries were constructed by the immunoSEQ multiplex PCR assay. This immuneACCESS table, as held by TCRdb, lists in-frame sequences with V and J called but not all clones. Of the missing ones, under half trace to an unresolved V gene in checked studies; the others have no known cause. For this sample there are some 97,000 clones; over 80% appear just once. The ten top clones hold less than 2.5% of the sample. Including cysteine and phenylalanine, the CDR3 has 17 amino acids. Only the CDR3 part of the read is kept: 51 bases, read in frame from the first base. Sequences SGHRS (CDR1) and YFSETQ (CDR2) are obtained from the germline V gene. Unmatched junction bases come to 12, with V trimmed by 2 bases and J by 5 bases. On this clone: No antigen is known for it. There are no base qualities to consult, and no much larger clone falls within one base.

This sequence originates from a female donor with multiple sclerosis, enrolled in a pregnancy study. The chain is assembled from TRBV5-1 and TRBJ2-7; TRBD2 lines up with 11 middle nucleotides. This sample comprised peripheral blood, obtained after pregnancy. The nucleotides are TGCGCCAGCAGCTTAGGGGCTAGCGGGAGGCCGTCGGACGAGCAGTACTTC. Its product reads: CASSLGASGRPSDEQYF. Beyond the CDR3, the reference TRBV5-1 and TRBJ2-7 genes provide the residues; the full variable domain reads: KAGVTQTPRYLIKTRGQQVTLSCSPISGHRSVSWYQQTPGQGLQFLFEYFSETQRNKGNFPGRFSGRQFSNSRSEMNVSTLELGDSALYLCASSLGASGRPSDEQYFGPGTRLTVT.